The 31 T cell receptor beta chains below all came from one sample that was sequenced in a study of T cells expressing NK-cell markers. Each CDR3 protein gets one entry in TCRdb, which reprocessed the 5' RACE reads and gives no DNA. The sample yields around 140,000 distinct CDR3 sequences, of which the top ten take up 10% to 15%. Sequenced sample: blood T cells: a sorted CD56 or NKG2C T cell subset, CD4+ or CD8+ T cells, or bulk PBMC T cells (not recorded which). These receptors all come from a man aged 18 to 30 in good health.

The chain joins TRBV29-1 to TRBJ2-1; the D call of TRBD2 rests on TCRdb alone, since no DNA is present to check it. This CDR3 contains 12 residues. Germline CDR1 SQVTM, CDR2 ANQGSEA. The chain's CDR3 is CSGLAGGNEQFF.

The gene calls are TRBV6-5 and TRBJ1-2. CDR3 length equals 13 residues. The germline gives CDR1 MNHEY, CDR2 SVGAGI. The CDR3: CASSYVTGNGYTF.

The rearrangement links TRBV29-1 to TRBJ2-1; the TCRdb call, TRBD2, lacks DNA for checking. CDR3 length: 15 residues. Germline CDR1 reads SQVTM; CDR2 reads ANQGSEA. The CDR3 reads CSVQTGLSSYNEQFF.

The V call is TRBV4-3, the J call TRBJ2-6. The CDR3 runs to 16 residues. The germline V gene encodes CDR1 LGHNA and CDR2 YSLEER. The chain's CDR3 is CASSQDVGAGANVLTF.

The genes are TRBV7-2 and TRBJ2-3. Germline V gene data show CDR1 as SGHTA and CDR2 as FQGNSA. This CDR3 is 13 amino acids long. This CDR3 reads CASSLSSTDTQYF. Full variable domain (remainder filled in from reference TRBV7-2 and TRBJ2-3): GAGVSQSPSNKVTEKGKDVELRCDPISGHTALYWYRQSLGQGLEFLIYFQGNSAPDKSGLPSDRFSAERTGGSVSTLTIQRTQQEDSAVYLCASSLSSTDTQYFGPGTRLTVL.

This chain joins TRBV24-1 and TRBJ2-1. Looked up from germline, CDR1 is KGHDR and CDR2 is SFDVKD. The CDR3 is 17 amino acids. CDR3 loop: CATSDLKEAHRNNEQFF.

V and J are TRBV5-6 and TRBJ2-1; the D call of TRBD2 rests on TCRdb alone, since no DNA is present to check it. The CDR3 totals 16 residues. Germline CDR1 is SGHDT and CDR2 is YYEEEE. CDR3 protein: CASSRTSFLFGGEQFF.

The rearrangement uses TRBV4-1 and TRBJ2-5; TCRdb names TRBD2, which stays unverified in the absence of DNA. This CDR3 is built from 16 residues. Germline V gene data show CDR1 as MGHRA and CDR2 as YSYEKL. The CDR3: CASSQLIAGGQETQYF.

The chain has TRBV9 and TRBJ2-1. CDR1 is SGDLS, CDR2 YYNGEE, per germline. CDR3 length equals 16 residues. This chain's CDR3 is CASSVAAGGPYNEQFF.

The J gene is TRBJ1-1, the V gene TRBV19; TCRdb names TRBD1, which stays unverified in the absence of DNA. CDR1 is LNHDA, CDR2 SQIVND, per germline (reference sequence). The CDR3 has 13 amino acids. CDR3 protein: CASSGRGGPEAFF.

The V and J genes are TRBV30 and TRBJ1-1; TCRdb gives TRBD1 as the D gene, but with no DNA this cannot be confirmed. Germline V CDR1 and CDR2: GTSNPN, SVGIG (reference sequence). This CDR3 region has 16 residues. CDR3 amino acids: CAWGQSGALWGTEAFF.

The V call is TRBV7-2, the J call TRBJ2-3; TCRdb's D call of TRBD1 is untestable without DNA. Per germline, CDR1 SGHTA and CDR2 FQGNSA. CDR3 length: 14 amino acids. This CDR3 reads CASSLGAYTDTQYF.

The chain uses TRBV28 and TRBJ1-2; TCRdb proposes TRBD1, but this gene call is untestable without DNA. Per germline, CDR1 MDHEN and CDR2 SYDVKM. There are 14 residues in the CDR3. The CDR3 reads CASSLRTGYYGYTF.

V gene TRBV12-3 or TRBV12-4 combines with J gene TRBJ2-5. This CDR3 has 13 residues. The chain's CDR3 is CASSTTVQETQYF.

The chain is built from TRBV12-3 or TRBV12-4 and TRBJ2-3; no DNA is available, so the TRBD1 call from TCRdb remains unchecked. The CDR3 has 16 residues. CDR3 amino acids: CASSLRGRGYTDTQYF.

The chain joins TRBV6-2 or TRBV6-3 to TRBJ2-3; TCRdb's assignment of TRBD1 cannot be checked, as there is no DNA. Germline V gene data show CDR1 as MNHEY and CDR2 as SVGEGT. The length of the CDR3 is 15 residues. CDR3 sequence reads: CASSYTPGFLDTQYF.

The J gene is TRBJ2-1, the V gene TRBV12-3 or TRBV12-4. This CDR3 has 13 amino acids. The CDR3: CASSLGPLDEQFF.

This chain connects TRBV19 to TRBJ1-1. Germline values: CDR1 LNHDA, CDR2 SQIVND (reference sequence). The CDR3 is 16 residues long. The CDR3 reads CASSIDRSGPNTEAFF.

V is TRBV7-9 and J is TRBJ1-2; TCRdb calls TRBD1, which cannot be checked without DNA. The CDR3 consists of 16 residues. Germline CDR1 SEHNR, CDR2 FQNEAQ (reference sequence). This chain's CDR3 is CASSLSRTEALTGYTF.

V gene TRBV28 combines with J gene TRBJ2-3; the D call from TCRdb, TRBD1, cannot be confirmed without DNA. The CDR3 loop spans 17 amino acids. Germline CDR1 MDHEN, CDR2 SYDVKM. The CDR3 sequence: CASSSPLTGGWADTQYF.

This chain uses TRBV11-2 with TRBJ2-7; TCRdb lists TRBD2, though no DNA is available to test this call. The germline V gene encodes CDR1 SGHAT and CDR2 FQNNGV. The CDR3 has 18 residues. CDR3: CASIPPTTSGLLPYEQYF. The whole variable domain, remainder taken from reference TRBV11-2 and TRBJ2-7, is EAGVAQSPRYKIIEKRQSVAFWCNPISGHATLYWYQQILGQGPKLLIQFQNNGVVDDSQLPKDRFSAERLKGVDSTLKIQPAKLEDSAVYLCASIPPTTSGLLPYEQYFGPGTRLTVT.

The chain couples TRBV29-1 to TRBJ2-1. The germline V gene has CDR1 SQVTM and CDR2 ANQGSEA. CDR3 size: 16 residues. The CDR3 sequence is CSVEDLIRTSYNEQFF.

The chain couples TRBV29-1 to TRBJ2-2. CDR3 length: 11 amino acids. CDR1 and CDR2 (germline): SQVTM, ANQGSEA. The CDR3 region is CSVRTQGELFF.

The CDR3 is CASSLGPQGATYNEQFF. The chain combines TRBV7-6 with TRBJ2-1; TCRdb picks TRBD1, but there is no DNA to check that call. Germline CDR1 reads SGHVS; CDR2 reads FNYEAQ. The CDR3 runs to 17 residues.

The CDR3 reads CASKGRTYEQYF. The genes are TRBV14 and TRBJ2-7; with no DNA, the TCRdb D assignment of TRBD1 cannot be verified. In germline, CDR1 is SGHDN, CDR2 FVKESK. This CDR3 is built from 12 residues.

The J gene is TRBJ2-1, the V gene TRBV6-2 or TRBV6-3; TCRdb designates TRBD2, a call that cannot be tested without DNA. This CDR3 has 13 amino acids. Germline CDR1 reads MNHEY; CDR2 reads SVGEGT. The CDR3 here is CASTGLSYNEQFF.

The chain uses TRBV6-1 and TRBJ2-7; the TRBD1 assignment by TCRdb is unverifiable without DNA. The germline CDR1 and CDR2 sequences are MNHNS and SASEGT. The CDR3 consists of 14 residues. CDR3 protein: CASRPRDGSYEQYF.

The gene calls are TRBV27 and TRBJ2-1; TCRdb picks TRBD2, but there is no DNA to check that call. The CDR3 has 14 residues. Germline CDR1 is MNHEY and CDR2 is SMNVEV (reference sequence). CDR3 residues: CASSRLMAGSEQFF.

V and J are TRBV19 and TRBJ2-5; the D gene TCRdb calls, TRBD1, cannot be checked with no DNA. The CDR3 loop spans 14 amino acids. CDR1 LNHDA and CDR2 SQIVND come from the germline V gene (reference sequence). The CDR3 spells CASRQGAHQETQYF.

V usage is TRBV12-3 or TRBV12-4 and J usage is TRBJ2-7; TCRdb reports TRBD1, a call that lacks DNA to check it against. The CDR3 extends over 13 amino acids. The CDR3 loop is CASRQGAHFEQYF.

The V gene is TRBV29-1, the J gene TRBJ2-3; checking the TCRdb D call of TRBD2 is not possible without DNA. CDR1 is SQVTM and CDR2 is ANQGSEA in the germline V gene. The CDR3 spans 13 residues. CDR3 sequence: CSAPAGGPDTQYF.